These T cell receptor beta chains were read from a single sample in a study of CD8 T cells in Susac syndrome. TCRdb reanalysed the immunoSEQ multiplex PCR reads using MiXCR and keeps one entry per CDR3 protein. The sample comprises 78,000 or so distinct CDR3 sequences, less than 95% of which are singletons, and around 0.4% rests with the top ten. Source material: CD8+ T cells from PBMCs. All receptors derive from a human donor with multiple sclerosis. Both conserved end residues are part of each CDR3. A D gene is named only where the DNA matches it firmly. The size entry is marked missing in some rows and otherwise reads once, few, many or a size class.

v_gene	abundance	d_gene	j_gene	CDR3nt	CDR3aa
TRBV20-1	once	TRBD1	TRBJ2-5	TGCAGTGCTAGAGATTGGAACCGGGACAGGGAGCAAGAGACCCAGTACTTC	CSARDWNRDREQETQYF
TRBV25-1	.	TRBD1	TRBJ1-1	TGTGCCAGCAGTGCGACAGGGGTGAACACTGAAGCTTTCTTT	CASSATGVNTEAFF
TRBV12-3/TRBV12-4	.	.	TRBJ2-7	TGTGCCAGCAGTTTTGGGGGGGCCCCTCCTTCAAACGAGCAGTACTTC	CASSFGGAPPSNEQYF
TRBV3-1	.	TRBD1	TRBJ2-1	TGTGCCAGCGGGACCGGGACAGGATCCTACAATGAGCAGTTCTTC	CASGTGTGSYNEQFF
TRBV4-1	.	.	TRBJ1-5	TGCGCCAGCAGCCAAGATCCCGACAACGGCAATCAGCCCCAGCATTTT	CASSQDPDNGNQPQHF
TRBV12-3/TRBV12-4	.	.	TRBJ1-5	TGTGCCAGCAGCGGGGGTCAGCCCCAGCATTTT	CASSGGQPQHF
TRBV29-1	.	.	TRBJ1-2	TGCAGCGTTGACAGGAACAATGGCTACACCTTC	CSVDRNNGYTF
TRBV30	.	.	TRBJ2-7	TGTGCCTGGAAGGGAGGATACGAGCAGTACTTC	CAWKGGYEQYF
TRBV15	.	.	TRBJ2-4	TGTGCCACCAGCGCGCGGACGGTAGCCAAAAACATTCAGTACTTC	CATSARTVAKNIQYF
TRBV5-6	few	.	TRBJ2-7	TGTGCCAGCAGCTTGGGGTTGGGGACCTACGAGCAGTACTTC	CASSLGLGTYEQYF
TRBV25-1	.	TRBD1	TRBJ2-5	TGTGCCACCTCACAAGGGACAGGGGAGGAGAAAGAGACCCAGTACTTC	CATSQGTGEEKETQYF
TRBV7-9	.	TRBD1	TRBJ1-2	TGTGCCAGCAGTGAATACCGGACAGGGTTCTATGGCTACACCTTC	CASSEYRTGFYGYTF
TRBV12-3/TRBV12-4	.	.	TRBJ2-7	TGTGCCAGCAGTTCGACGGGCCACGAGCAGTACTTC	CASSSTGHEQYF
TRBV6-2/TRBV6-3	.	TRBD1	TRBJ1-5	TGTGCCAGCAGTATCCAGGACAGGGCAAATCAGCCCCAGCATTTT	CASSIQDRANQPQHF
TRBV6-6	once	TRBD1	TRBJ1-2	TGTGCCAGCAGTTACTCGAGACAGGGAATCCATGGCTACACCTTC	CASSYSRQGIHGYTF
TRBV12-3/TRBV12-4	.	TRBD1	TRBJ1-5	TGTGCCAGCAGTTTAGGGGAACGTGGACAGGGTAGAGGGAGTAGGCAGCCCCAGCATTTT	CASSLGERGQGRGSRQPQHF
TRBV20-1	.	.	TRBJ1-2	TGCAGTGCTAGACCTAGAGGCTATGGCTACACCTTC	CSARPRGYGYTF
TRBV9	.	TRBD2	TRBJ2-3	TGTGCCAGCAGCCCACAAGCGGGGGGCACAGATACGCAGTATTTT	CASSPQAGGTDTQYF
TRBV27	.	TRBD2	TRBJ2-1	TGTGCCAGCCTACCGGGAGGGGGTTCCTACAATGAGCAGTTCTTC	CASLPGGGSYNEQFF
TRBV6-1	.	.	TRBJ1-1	TGTGCCAGCACTGGCTTTCAAGCTTTCTTT	CASTGFQAFF
TRBV6-5	.	TRBD1	TRBJ1-1	TGTGCCAGCAGTTCCGACAGGGGACTTGAAGCTTTCTTT	CASSSDRGLEAFF
TRBV7-9	once	.	TRBJ2-5	TGTGCCAGCAGCTTCAGGGTTGAGACCCAGTACTTC	CASSFRVETQYF
TRBV19	.	.	TRBJ2-7	TGTGCCAGTAGTAACTCGGGGGTCTCCTACGAGCAGTACTTC	CASSNSGVSYEQYF
TRBV20-1	.	.	TRBJ1-5	TGCAGTGCTAGAGATCGGGCGGCAGGAAGCAATCAGCCCCAGCATTTT	CSARDRAAGSNQPQHF
TRBV3-1	.	TRBD2	TRBJ2-2	TGTGCCAGCACCCAGCAAGCCGGGGTGATAGCGGGGGGACAACTTACCGGGGAGCTGTTTTTT	CASTQQAGVIAGGQLTGELFF
TRBV9	.	TRBD1	TRBJ2-7	TGTGCCAGCAGCGATCGACAGGGCCTAGGTGTGCAGTACTTC	CASSDRQGLGVQYF
TRBV7-9	.	TRBD1	TRBJ1-1	TGTGCCAGCAGTGACCCCGGGACAGCGAACACTGAAGCTTTCTTT	CASSDPGTANTEAFF
TRBV27	.	.	TRBJ2-2	TGTGCCAGCAGTTTTAGTCAAACCGGGGAGCTGTTTTTT	CASSFSQTGELFF
TRBV4-1	.	.	TRBJ1-1	TGCGCCAGCAGCCAAGCCCTTGCAGGGGTGTGGAACACTGAAGCTTTCTTT	CASSQALAGVWNTEAFF
TRBV6-2/TRBV6-3	.	TRBD1	TRBJ1-2	TGTGCCAGCAGTTACGACCGACAGGGGCCGTCCTCAAACTATGGCTACACCTTC	CASSYDRQGPSSNYGYTF
TRBV29-1	.	.	TRBJ1-2	TGCAGCGTTGAAACAGGGCGTACCACCTTC	CSVETGRTTF
TRBV4-3	.	TRBD1	TRBJ2-3	TGCGCCAGCAGCCAAGATCATAGGGGGCAGGCAGATACGCAGTATTTT	CASSQDHRGQADTQYF
TRBV3-1	.	.	TRBJ2-7	TGTGCCAGCAGCCAAAAGTACTACGAGCAGTACTTC	CASSQKYYEQYF
TRBV11-2	.	TRBD2	TRBJ2-7	TGTGCCAGCAGCCGCCTAGCGGCGATGCACACCTACGAGCAGTACTTC	CASSRLAAMHTYEQYF
TRBV12-3/TRBV12-4	.	TRBD1	TRBJ1-6	TGTGCCAGCAGTCCCACCCACAGGGGATACTATAATTCACCCCTCCACTTT	CASSPTHRGYYNSPLHF
TRBV5-6	.	.	TRBJ2-1	TGTGCCAGCAGCTTGGGATACTTCGCCTACAATGAGCAGTTCTTC	CASSLGYFAYNEQFF
TRBV27	.	.	TRBJ1-1	TGTGCCAGCAGTTTATCGTGGAGGAACACTGAAGCTTTCTTT	CASSLSWRNTEAFF
TRBV27	.	.	TRBJ1-3	TGTGCCAGCAGAAAATTGAACTCTGGAAACACCATATATTTT	CASRKLNSGNTIYF
TRBV11-2	.	.	TRBJ2-1	TGTGCCAGCAGCCGGACGGAGGGGATGTTCTTC	CASSRTEGMFF
TRBV3-1	.	.	TRBJ2-3	TGTGCCAGCAGCCCTAAAAGGAAGAGCACAGATACGCAGTATTTT	CASSPKRKSTDTQYF
TRBV5-6	.	TRBD2	TRBJ2-2	TGTGCCAGCAGCCCCCCGGGACTAGCGGAGGGGGGGCCCGGGGAGCTGTTTTTT	CASSPPGLAEGGPGELFF
TRBV19	.	.	TRBJ2-7	TGTGCCGGGTCGGACAAAGGGCCAGGGGAGCGGTACTTC	CAGSDKGPGERYF